A selection of T cell receptor beta chains follows, all from one sample in a study of early T cells in non-severe SARS-CoV-2 infection. TCRdb re-derived calls from the 5' RACE reads in MiXCR, one entry per CDR3 protein. In the table there are 28,000 or so distinct CDR3 sequences, about 3.8% of which are singletons. The source material was whole blood. The receptors here all came from an adult who was a healthcare worker with PCR-confirmed SARS-CoV-2 infection or an uninfected control (not recorded which). Each CDR3 is given with its conserved first and last residue. The D gene is left open where the match is weak. Size is omitted from some rows. Given values are once, few, many or a class for expanded clones.

d_call,v_call,j_call,clone_size,cdr3_aa,cdr3_nt
TRBD1,TRBV19,TRBJ1-2,.,CASSIPGDRANGYTF,TGTGCCAGTAGTATCCCCGGGGACAGGGCAAATGGCTACACCTTC
.,TRBV4-3,TRBJ1-2,many,CASSQGWGLDYGYTF,TGCGCCAGCAGCCAAGGATGGGGGCTCGACTATGGCTACACCTTC
TRBD2,TRBV29-1,TRBJ2-3,many,CSVEGREGLSADTQYF,TGCAGCGTTGAGGGACGGGAGGGCCTGTCGGCAGATACGCAGTATTTT
.,TRBV7-2,TRBJ2-1,many,CASSLISSATTYNEQFF,TGTGCCAGCAGCTTGATAAGTTCCGCGACTACCTACAATGAGCAGTTCTTC
.,TRBV5-1,TRBJ2-2,many,CASSLVASAGELFF,TGCGCCAGCAGCTTGGTGGCGTCTGCCGGGGAGCTGTTTTTT
.,TRBV5-6,TRBJ1-1,many,CASSLGHLIRYTEAFF,TGTGCCAGCAGCTTGGGACACTTAATCAGGTACACTGAAGCTTTCTTT
TRBD2,TRBV5-1,TRBJ2-3,many,CASSRWTSGTDTQYF,TGCGCCAGCAGCCGGTGGACTAGCGGCACAGATACGCAGTATTTT
TRBD1,TRBV5-1,TRBJ2-7,many,CASSLSGTDSHEQYF,TGCGCCAGCAGCTTGTCCGGGACAGATTCCCACGAGCAGTACTTC
.,TRBV7-2,TRBJ2-7,many,CASSPGGRALSYEQYF,TGTGCCAGCAGCCCCGGAGGGCGGGCCCTCTCCTACGAGCAGTACTTC
.,TRBV5-1,TRBJ2-2,many,CASSLARDRNTGELFF,TGCGCCAGCAGCTTGGCCCGAGACAGGAACACCGGGGAGCTGTTTTTT
TRBD1,TRBV6-5,TRBJ1-4,many,CASSKRAGGQKLFF,TGTGCCAGCTCAAAGCGGGCAGGGGGACAAAAACTGTTTTTT
TRBD1,TRBV6-5,TRBJ1-2,many,CASTRDRGALAIYGYTF,TGTGCCAGCACTAGGGACAGGGGCGCCCTAGCCATCTATGGCTACACCTTC
.,TRBV18,TRBJ1-1,few,CASSPRTLGEGTEAFF,TGTGCCAGCTCACCCCGGACCCTGGGGGAAGGGACTGAAGCTTTCTTT
.,TRBV21-1,TRBJ2-7,few,CARHNRQGKEQYF,TGTGCTCGCCACAACCGACAGGGGAAAGAGCAGTACTTC
.,TRBV18,TRBJ1-1,many,CASSPLVVGGAGNTEAFF,TGTGCCAGCTCACCATTGGTAGTCGGGGGCGCGGGGAACACTGAAGCTTTCTTT
TRBD2,TRBV4-2,TRBJ2-1,many,CASSQPGTSGRASNEQFF,TGTGCCAGCAGCCAACCCGGGACTAGCGGGAGGGCCTCCAATGAGCAGTTCTTC
TRBD1,TRBV28,TRBJ1-1,many,CASTGQGSGNTEAFF,TGTGCCAGCACCGGACAGGGAAGTGGGAACACTGAAGCTTTCTTT
.,TRBV11-2,TRBJ2-1,many,CASSPAGGSNNEQFF,TGTGCCAGCAGCCCCGCCGGCGGGTCGAACAATGAGCAGTTCTTC
.,TRBV7-3,TRBJ1-1,many,CASSLRLNTEAFF,TGTGCCAGCAGCTTACGGCTGAACACTGAAGCTTTCTTT
.,TRBV6-2/TRBV6-3,TRBJ1-1,many,CASSYKEGRNTEAFF,TGTGCCAGCAGTTACAAGGAGGGGAGGAACACTGAAGCTTTCTTT
.,TRBV6-6,TRBJ2-3,few,CASSLARTDTQYF,TGTGCCAGCAGCCTTGCTAGGACAGATACGCAGTATTTT
.,TRBV5-1,TRBJ2-7,few,CASSLWSRDHEQYF,TGCGCCAGCAGCTTGTGGTCTAGGGACCACGAGCAGTACTTC
.,TRBV19,TRBJ1-1,few,CASRRRVGTEAFF,TGTGCCAGTAGACGAAGGGTTGGTACTGAAGCTTTCTTT
.,TRBV15,TRBJ2-7,many,CATSRAPTYEQYF,TGTGCCACCAGCAGAGCCCCCACCTACGAGCAGTACTTC
.,TRBV7-2,TRBJ1-3,many,CASSRSSPLGQSSGNTIYF,TGTGCCAGCAGCCGATCATCGCCCCTCGGACAGAGCTCTGGAAACACCATATATTTT
.,TRBV10-2,TRBJ1-5,.,CASSETRVGGRSNQPQHF,TGCGCCAGCAGTGAGACCAGGGTTGGAGGACGTAGCAATCAGCCCCAGCATTTT
.,TRBV7-9,TRBJ2-1,few,CASSPGSYNEQFF,TGTGCCAGCAGCCCCGGCAGCTACAATGAGCAGTTCTTC
.,TRBV2,TRBJ1-1,few,CASSLTLNTEAFF,TGTGCCAGCAGCTTGACACTGAACACTGAAGCTTTCTTT
TRBD2,TRBV7-8,TRBJ2-3,many,CASSLVTSGGPSTDTQYF,TGTGCCAGCAGCTTAGTCACTAGCGGGGGGCCCAGCACAGATACGCAGTATTTT
.,TRBV18,TRBJ1-5,many,CASSPPSSGNQPQHF,TGTGCCAGCTCACCACCTTCCAGCGGCAATCAGCCCCAGCATTTT
.,TRBV7-9,TRBJ2-3,many,CASSSGENTQYF,TGTGCCAGCAGCTCAGGGGAGAATACGCAGTATTTT
TRBD1,TRBV7-2,TRBJ2-3,many,CASSRDRVPDTQYF,TGTGCCAGCAGCCGGGACAGGGTCCCAGATACGCAGTATTTT
.,TRBV6-1,TRBJ2-7,many,CASSAGQTGTEQYF,TGTGCCAGCAGCGCCGGACAGACCGGGACGGAGCAGTACTTC
.,TRBV10-3,TRBJ2-7,many,CAISAEAAEQYF,TGTGCCATCAGTGCCGAGGCGGCGGAGCAGTACTTC
.,TRBV5-1,TRBJ2-4,many,CASSLSRNLAKNIQYF,TGCGCCAGCAGCTTGTCACGAAATCTAGCCAAAAACATTCAGTACTTC
.,TRBV6-2/TRBV6-3,TRBJ1-5,many,CASSSWDGDQPQHF,TGTGCCAGCAGTTCCTGGGACGGTGATCAGCCCCAGCATTTT
TRBD1,TRBV12-3/TRBV12-4,TRBJ2-5,many,CASSAGQGETQYF,TGTGCCAGCAGTGCGGGACAGGGAGAGACCCAGTACTTC
.,TRBV6-2/TRBV6-3,TRBJ2-3,many,CASSYQAAGTQYF,TGTGCCAGCAGTTATCAGGCTGCCGGTACGCAGTATTTT
TRBD1,TRBV29-1,TRBJ2-2,many,CSVGETGITGELFF,TGCAGCGTTGGCGAGACAGGGATCACCGGGGAGCTGTTTTTT
.,TRBV5-1,TRBJ1-4,many,CASSPGRADGGKLFF,TGCGCCAGCAGCCCGGGGAGGGCGGATGGAGGAAAACTGTTTTTT
.,TRBV12-3/TRBV12-4,TRBJ2-1,many,CASSFKARVGTFF,TGTGCCAGCAGTTTTAAAGCCCGGGTCGGGACGTTCTTC
TRBD1,TRBV18,TRBJ2-1,many,CASSVQGWVSYNEQFF,TGTGCCAGCTCAGTACAGGGGTGGGTCTCCTACAATGAGCAGTTCTTC
.,TRBV3-1,TRBJ1-5,.,CASSPNSDLRAQHF,TGTGCCAGCAGCCCCAACTCCGACCTGAGGGCCCAGCATTTT
TRBD2,TRBV14,TRBJ2-7,.,CASSLNPGLVGEQYF,TGTGCCAGCAGCCTAAACCCGGGACTAGTCGGCGAGCAGTACTTC
.,TRBV30,TRBJ2-2,many,CAWRSGAGELFF,TGTGCCTGGAGATCGGGGGCCGGGGAGCTGTTTTTT
TRBD2,TRBV7-3,TRBJ2-3,many,CASSTGGGTDTQYF,TGTGCCAGCAGCACGGGAGGCGGCACAGATACGCAGTATTTT
.,TRBV7-2,TRBJ2-1,many,CASSLAGAHEQFF,TGTGCCAGCAGCTTAGCAGGGGCCCATGAGCAGTTCTTC
.,TRBV19,TRBJ1-5,many,CASTSGGGNQPQHF,TGTGCCAGTACATCCGGGGGAGGCAATCAGCCCCAGCATTTT
.,TRBV11-2,TRBJ1-3,few,CASSPPPSHGSGNTIYF,TGTGCCAGCAGCCCCCCGCCGTCGCATGGCTCTGGAAACACCATATATTTT
TRBD2,TRBV20-1,TRBJ2-3,medium-sized,CSGTSGRQDTQYF,TGCAGTGGGACTAGCGGGAGGCAAGATACGCAGTATTTT
TRBD2,TRBV19,TRBJ2-1,.,CASRRGGGNYNEQFF,TGTGCCAGCCGCCGGGGCGGGGGGAATTACAATGAGCAGTTCTTC
TRBD1,TRBV5-1,TRBJ1-2,.,CASSSDREKGYTF,TGCGCCAGCAGTTCGGACAGGGAGAAAGGCTACACCTTC
TRBD1,TRBV6-1,TRBJ1-4,many,CASRGQSYNEKLFF,TGTGCCAGCAGGGGACAGAGCTATAATGAAAAACTGTTTTTT
.,TRBV11-1,TRBJ2-1,many,CASSPRRRSYNEQFF,TGTGCCAGCAGCCCCAGGAGACGCTCCTACAATGAGCAGTTCTTC
.,TRBV11-3,TRBJ1-1,.,CASSLGANTEAFF,TGTGCCAGCAGCTTAGGGGCTAACACTGAAGCTTTCTTT